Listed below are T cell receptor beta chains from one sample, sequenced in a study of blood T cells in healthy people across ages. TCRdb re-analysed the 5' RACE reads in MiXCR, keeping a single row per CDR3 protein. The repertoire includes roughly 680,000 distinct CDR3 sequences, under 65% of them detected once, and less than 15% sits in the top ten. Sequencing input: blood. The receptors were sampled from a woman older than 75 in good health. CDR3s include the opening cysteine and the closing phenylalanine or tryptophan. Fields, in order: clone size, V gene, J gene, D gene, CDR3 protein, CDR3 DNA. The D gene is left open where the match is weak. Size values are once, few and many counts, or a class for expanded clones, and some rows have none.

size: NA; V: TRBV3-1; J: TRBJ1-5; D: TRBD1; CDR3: CASSQQGGRGGNQPQHF; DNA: TGTGCCAGCAGCCAACAGGGGGGAAGGGGAGGCAATCAGCCCCAGCATTTT
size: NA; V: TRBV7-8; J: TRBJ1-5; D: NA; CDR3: CASSLAQGPVITQPQHF; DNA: TGTGCCAGCAGCTTAGCCCAGGGGCCGGTTATCACGCAGCCCCAGCATTTT
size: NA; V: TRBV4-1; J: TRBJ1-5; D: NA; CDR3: CASSQAGLSNQPQHF; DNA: TGCGCCAGCAGCCAGGCCGGGCTTAGCAATCAGCCCCAGCATTTT
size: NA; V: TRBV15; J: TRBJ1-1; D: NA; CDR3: CATSRETLNTEAFF; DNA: TGTGCCACCAGCAGGGAGACCTTGAACACTGAAGCTTTCTTT
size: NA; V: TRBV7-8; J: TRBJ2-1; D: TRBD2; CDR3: CVSTSNAGGNLYNEQFF; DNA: TGTGTCAGTACCTCAAACGCGGGGGGTAATCTGTACAATGAGCAGTTCTTC
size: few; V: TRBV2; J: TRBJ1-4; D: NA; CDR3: CDSSEYLRVSEKLFF; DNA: TGTGACAGCAGTGAATATCTCAGGGTGTCCGAAAAACTGTTTTTT
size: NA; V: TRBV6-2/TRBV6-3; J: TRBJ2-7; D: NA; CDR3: CASIQRTNTYEQYF; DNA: TGTGCCAGCATTCAGCGCACAAATACCTACGAGCAGTACTTC
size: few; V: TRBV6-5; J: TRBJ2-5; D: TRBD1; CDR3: CASSSRTGSTQYF; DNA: TGTGCCAGCAGTTCCAGGACAGGGTCGACCCAGTACTTC
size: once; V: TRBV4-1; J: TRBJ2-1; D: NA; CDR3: CASSQEPDPGEDEQFF; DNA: TGCGCCAGCAGCCAAGAACCGGATCCAGGGGAAGATGAGCAGTTCTTC
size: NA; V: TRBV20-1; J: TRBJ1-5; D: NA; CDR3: CSARSSAIQPQHF; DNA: TGCAGTGCTAGATCGTCAGCGATTCAGCCCCAGCATTTT
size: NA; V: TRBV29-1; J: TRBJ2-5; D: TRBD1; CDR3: CSVLFLGGDLQETQYF; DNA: TGCAGCGTTCTTTTCTTAGGGGGCGACCTCCAAGAGACCCAGTACTTC
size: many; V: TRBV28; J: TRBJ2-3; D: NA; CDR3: CASSHAQGTDTQYF; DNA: TGTGCCAGCAGTCATGCCCAGGGGACAGATACGCAGTATTTT
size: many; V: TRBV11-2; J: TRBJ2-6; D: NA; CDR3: CASSLDKAVLTF; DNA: TGTGCCAGCAGCTTAGATAAGGCGGTCCTGACTTTC
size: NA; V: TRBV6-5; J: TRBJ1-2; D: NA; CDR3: CASSYRSRAGAYGYTF; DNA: TGTGCCAGCAGTTACCGATCCCGGGCAGGGGCCTATGGCTACACCTTC
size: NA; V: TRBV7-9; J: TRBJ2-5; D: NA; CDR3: CASSLVGQRRGQTQYF; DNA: TGTGCCAGCAGCTTAGTAGGCCAGCGGCGCGGACAGACCCAGTACTTC
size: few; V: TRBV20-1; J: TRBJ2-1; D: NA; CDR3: CSARDFAGNNEQFF; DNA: TGCAGTGCTAGAGATTTCGCAGGGAACAATGAGCAGTTCTTC
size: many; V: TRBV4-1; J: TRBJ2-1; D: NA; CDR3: CASSQEQGQFF; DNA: TGCGCCAGCAGCCAAGAACAGGGGCAGTTCTTC
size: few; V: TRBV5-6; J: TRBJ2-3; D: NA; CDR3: CASSLRLQYTDTQYF; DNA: TGTGCCAGCAGCTTGCGGCTACAGTACACAGATACGCAGTATTTT
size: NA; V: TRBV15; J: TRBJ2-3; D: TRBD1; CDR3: CATRRTGKDTQYF; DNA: TGTGCCACCAGGCGGACAGGGAAAGATACGCAGTATTTT
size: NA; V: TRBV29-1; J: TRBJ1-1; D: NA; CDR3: CSALHPTGNTEAFF; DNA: TGCAGCGCCCTACACCCGACAGGGAACACTGAAGCTTTCTTT
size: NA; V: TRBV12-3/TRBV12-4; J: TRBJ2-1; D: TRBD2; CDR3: CASSFGLAGVQPNEQFF; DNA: TGTGCCAGCAGTTTCGGGCTAGCGGGGGTTCAACCCAATGAGCAGTTCTTC
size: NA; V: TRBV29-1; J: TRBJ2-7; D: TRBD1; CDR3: CSVGGTGGAIYEQYF; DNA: TGCAGCGTTGGGGGGACAGGGGGCGCGATATACGAGCAGTACTTC
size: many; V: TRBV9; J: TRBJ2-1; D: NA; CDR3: CASSVDGRSDNEPFF; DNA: TGTGCCAGCAGCGTAGACGGTAGATCGGACAATGAGCCGTTCTTC
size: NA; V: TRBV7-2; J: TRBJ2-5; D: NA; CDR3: CASSLEGSEETQYF; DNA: TGTGCCAGCAGCTTAGAGGGCAGCGAAGAGACCCAGTACTTC
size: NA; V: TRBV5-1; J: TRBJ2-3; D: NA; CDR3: CASSFSTSTDTQYF; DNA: TGCGCCAGCAGCTTTTCCACTAGCACAGATACGCAGTATTTT
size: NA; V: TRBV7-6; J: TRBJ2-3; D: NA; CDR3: CASSLDATPGTDTQYF; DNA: TGTGCCAGCAGCTTAGATGCTACTCCGGGCACAGATACGCAGTATTTT
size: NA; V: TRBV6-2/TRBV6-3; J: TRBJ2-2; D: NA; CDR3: CAGSAGVGMGELFF; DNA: TGTGCCGGCAGTGCCGGGGTGGGGATGGGGGAGCTGTTTTTT
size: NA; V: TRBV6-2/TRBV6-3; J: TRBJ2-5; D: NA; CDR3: CASTRRETDSMKTQYF; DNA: TGTGCCAGCACCCGACGGGAGACGGACAGTATGAAGACCCAGTACTTC
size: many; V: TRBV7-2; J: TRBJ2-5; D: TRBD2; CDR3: CASSLEGSTSGIKTQYF; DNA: TGTGCCAGCAGCTTAGAGGGTTCGACTAGCGGGATAAAGACCCAGTACTTC
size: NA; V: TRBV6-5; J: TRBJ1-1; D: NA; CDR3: CASSYSAGHLNTEAFF; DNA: TGTGCCAGCAGTTACTCAGCGGGACACTTGAACACTGAAGCTTTCTTT
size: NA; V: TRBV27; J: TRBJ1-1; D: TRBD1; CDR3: CASSSRGGTEAFF; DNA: TGTGCCAGCAGTTCCAGGGGGGGGACTGAAGCTTTCTTT
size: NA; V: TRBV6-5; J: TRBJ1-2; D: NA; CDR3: CASSQEFRVAYGYTF; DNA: TGTGCCAGCAGTCAAGAATTTAGGGTAGCTTATGGCTACACCTTC
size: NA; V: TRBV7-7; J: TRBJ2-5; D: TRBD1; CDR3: CASSLGRGPQETQYF; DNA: TGTGCTAGCAGCTTAGGCAGGGGGCCTCAAGAGACCCAGTACTTC
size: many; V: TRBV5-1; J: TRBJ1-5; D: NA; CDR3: CASSLGPSNQPQHF; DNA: TGTGCCAGCAGCTTGGGACCTAGCAATCAGCCCCAGCATTTT
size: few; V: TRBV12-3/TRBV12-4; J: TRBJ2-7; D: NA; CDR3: CASSSYVGVGEQYF; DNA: TGTGCCAGCAGTTCCTACGTAGGGGTCGGTGAGCAGTACTTC
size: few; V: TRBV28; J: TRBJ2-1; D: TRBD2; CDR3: CASSGGSGSYNEQFF; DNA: TGTGCCAGCAGTGGCGGGAGTGGCTCCTACAATGAGCAGTTCTTC
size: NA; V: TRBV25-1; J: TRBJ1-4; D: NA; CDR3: CASTPRTSLLKEKLFF; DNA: TGTGCCAGCACCCCTCGAACAAGCCTGCTTAAGGAAAAACTGTTTTTT
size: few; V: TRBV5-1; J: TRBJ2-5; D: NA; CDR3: CASSLDVKTQYF; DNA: TGCGCCAGCAGCTTGGACGTAAAGACCCAGTACTTC
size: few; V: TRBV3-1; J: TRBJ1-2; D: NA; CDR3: CASSQDPQDGRHGYTF; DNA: TGTGCCAGCAGCCAAGATCCCCAGGATGGCAGGCATGGCTACACCTTC
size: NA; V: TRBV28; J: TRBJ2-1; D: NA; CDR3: CASKVGGGASYNEQFF; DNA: TGTGCCAGCAAGGTAGGGGGGGGGGCCAGCTACAATGAGCAGTTCTTC
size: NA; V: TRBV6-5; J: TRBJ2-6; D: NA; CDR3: CASSSDRQIIPSGANVLTF; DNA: TGTGCCAGCAGTTCGGATCGACAGATTATCCCCTCTGGGGCCAACGTCCTGACTTTC
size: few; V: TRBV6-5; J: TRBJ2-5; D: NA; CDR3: CASSRAAETQYF; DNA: TGTGCCAGCAGTCGGGCCGCGGAGACCCAGTACTTC
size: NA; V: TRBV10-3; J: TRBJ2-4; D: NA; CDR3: CAISESTWGTAKNIQYF; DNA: TGTGCCATCAGTGAGTCGACTTGGGGGACGGCCAAAAACATTCAGTACTTC
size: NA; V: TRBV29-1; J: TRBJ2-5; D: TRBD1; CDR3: CSVGGQGHNEQYF; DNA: TGCAGCGTTGGGGGACAGGGTCACAATGAGCAGTACTTC
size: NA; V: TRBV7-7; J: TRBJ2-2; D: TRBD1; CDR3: CASSTGQGDTGELFF; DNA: TGTGCTAGCAGCACAGGACAGGGGGACACCGGGGAGCTGTTTTTT